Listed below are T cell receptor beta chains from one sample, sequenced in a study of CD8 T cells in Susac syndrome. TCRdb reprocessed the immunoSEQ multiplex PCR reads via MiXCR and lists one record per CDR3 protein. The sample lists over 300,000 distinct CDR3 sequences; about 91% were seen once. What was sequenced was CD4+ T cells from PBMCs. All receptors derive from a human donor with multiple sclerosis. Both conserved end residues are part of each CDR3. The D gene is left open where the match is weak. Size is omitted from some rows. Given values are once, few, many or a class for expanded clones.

CASSRVVGTSRSGELFF TGTGCCAGCAGCCGGGTCGTGGGAACCAGCAGATCCGGGGAGCTGTTTTTT TRBV7-9 - TRBJ2-2 -
CASSVRRQGNTGELFF TGTGCCAGCAGCGTTCGCCGACAAGGGAACACCGGGGAGCTGTTTTTT TRBV9 - TRBJ2-2 -
CASSPGLAGDVEQFF TGTGCCAGCAGCCCCGGACTAGCGGGAGATGTTGAGCAGTTCTTC TRBV6-2/TRBV6-3 - TRBJ2-1 TRBD2
CAIRAGATDEQYF TGTGCCATCCGGGCAGGGGCAACCGACGAGCAGTACTTC TRBV10-3 - TRBJ2-7 -
CASSYLGTLNTEAFF TGTGCCAGCAGCTATTTAGGCACCCTGAACACTGAAGCTTTCTTT TRBV7-2 - TRBJ1-1 -
CSAREVAGGDTQYF TGCAGTGCTAGAGAGGTAGCGGGAGGGGATACGCAGTATTTT TRBV20-1 once TRBJ2-3 TRBD2
CASSPRTGIEQFF TGTGCCAGCAGCCCCCGGACAGGGATCGAGCAGTTCTTC TRBV5-5 - TRBJ2-1 TRBD1
CASTWDPSYEQYF TGCGCCAGCACCTGGGATCCCTCCTACGAGCAGTACTTC TRBV5-1 few TRBJ2-7 -
CASSSQLAPSGEQFF TGTGCCAGCAGTTCCCAATTAGCTCCCAGTGGTGAGCAGTTCTTC TRBV2 - TRBJ2-1 -
CASRGTGLNSPLHF TGTGCCAGCAGAGGGACAGGGTTGAATTCACCCCTCCACTTT TRBV3-1 - TRBJ1-6 TRBD1
CASSLFLRPQETQYF TGTGCCAGCAGCTTATTCTTACGGCCCCAAGAGACCCAGTACTTC TRBV11-2 once TRBJ2-5 -
CASSLTSGRMNEQFF TGCGCCAGCAGCTTGACTAGCGGGAGGATGAATGAGCAGTTCTTC TRBV5-1 - TRBJ2-1 TRBD2
CASSPQVWGGELFF TGTGCCAGCAGCCCTCAGGTCTGGGGCGGGGAGCTGTTTTTT TRBV7-9 - TRBJ2-2 -
CASSLGLAGREETQYF TGTGCCAGCAGCTTAGGGCTAGCGGGGCGAGAGGAGACCCAGTACTTC TRBV7-6 - TRBJ2-5 TRBD2
CASSTSGRARETQYF TGTGCCAGCAGTACTAGCGGGAGGGCCCGGGAGACCCAGTACTTC TRBV6-5 - TRBJ2-5 TRBD2
CASSFQGSTDTQYF TGTGCCAGCAGCTTCCAGGGGAGCACAGATACGCAGTATTTT TRBV5-4 - TRBJ2-3 -
CASSYSAGVSYGYTF TGTGCCAGCAGTTACTCGGCGGGGGTTAGCTATGGCTACACCTTC TRBV6-5 - TRBJ1-2 -
CASTLLGREVQYF TGTGCCAGCACCCTCCTGGGGCGGGAGGTCCAGTATTTT TRBV12-3/TRBV12-4 - TRBJ2-3 TRBD2
CASSGREANTGELFF TGTGCCAGTAGTGGCAGGGAAGCGAACACCGGGGAGCTGTTTTTT TRBV19 - TRBJ2-2 -
CASRTTGVYGYTF TGTGCCAGCAGGACGACGGGAGTCTATGGCTACACCTTC TRBV2 - TRBJ1-2 -
CSVAPPGLQETQYF TGCAGCGTTGCTCCCCCGGGACTCCAAGAGACCCAGTACTTC TRBV29-1 - TRBJ2-5 -
CASSHSGGIGDEQYF TGCGCCAGCAGCCATTCAGGGGGCATCGGGGACGAGCAGTACTTC TRBV5-1 - TRBJ2-7 TRBD1
CASSTMGNTIYF TGTGCCAGCTCTACCATGGGAAACACCATATATTTT TRBV18 - TRBJ1-3 -
CASSMAGRVDQPQHF TGTGCCAGTAGTATGGCGGGCAGGGTGGATCAGCCCCAGCATTTT TRBV19 once TRBJ1-5 -
CASSLDHFRHGYTF TGTGCCAGCAGCCTCGATCACTTTCGACATGGCTACACCTTC TRBV3-1 - TRBJ1-2 -
CASSLSRTRGTRGNYGYTF TGTGCCAGCAGCTTATCGAGGACGCGAGGGACCCGAGGCAACTATGGCTACACCTTC TRBV7-9 - TRBJ1-2 -
CASRPTTGEQFF TGTGCCAGCAGACCGACCACCGGTGAGCAGTTCTTC TRBV7-9 - TRBJ2-1 -
CSVKTSGTNTGELFF TGCAGCGTTAAGACTAGCGGGACGAACACCGGGGAGCTGTTTTTT TRBV29-1 once TRBJ2-2 TRBD2
CASSSRLRNEAFF TGTGCCAGCAGCTCTAGGCTACGAAATGAAGCTTTCTTT TRBV11-2 - TRBJ1-1 -
CSVNEAFF TGCAGCGTGAACGAGGCTTTCTTT TRBV29-1 - TRBJ1-1 -